These 18 T cell receptor beta chains came from one sample sequenced in a study of OX40 agonist ivuxolimab in advanced cancers. The repertoire was sequenced with immunoSEQ multiplex PCR; TCRdb's copy has only in-frame clones and lacks some. Here the sample spans tens of thousands of clones, 80% to 85% being singletons. The sample here was CD4+ or CD8+ T cells sorted from blood, taken in a trial of the OX40 agonist ivuxolimab. These receptors all come from an adult with an advanced solid tumor such as melanoma, head and neck, liver or kidney cancer.

The chain recombines TRBV5-1 with TRBJ2-1; D is unresolved. The CDR3 consists of 11 residues. In germline, CDR1 is SGHRS, CDR2 YFSETQ. V lost 1 base and J lost 8, with 4 bases in between. For the CDR3, the DNA is TGCGCCAGCAGCTTGACGGATGAGCAGTTCTTC. Its translation: CASSLTDEQFF.

This clone was found a few times. At one boundary the junction diverges from the germline segment, which might be a read error. The chain recombines TRBV7-6 with TRBJ1-3; TRBD1 is a possible D gene (5 bases). The CDR3 totals 17 residues. The germline gives CDR1 SGHVS, CDR2 FNYEAQ. CDR3 coding DNA: TGTGCCAGCAGCCTAGCCGTGCCGGGGGAGAGCAGAAACACCATATATTTT. It codes for CASSLAVPGESRNTIYF.

The V call is TRBV30, the J call TRBJ2-7, with D hard to call. Trimming took 3 bases from V and 5 from J, leaving 17 bases between them. Per the germline V gene, CDR1 is GTSNPN and CDR2 is SVGIG (reference sequence). This CDR3 has 14 residues. The CDR3 coding sequence is TGTGCCTGGAGCCTCGGACCTATCCGGGACGAGCAGTACTTC. Protein sequence: CAWSLGPIRDEQYF.

The chain employs TRBV27 and TRBJ2-3; TRBD2 agrees at 10 bases. The CDR3 consists of 19 residues. Germline values: CDR1 MNHEY, CDR2 SMNVEV (reference sequence). The J segment lost 5 bases and the V segment lost 8 bases, leaving 22 bases of the junction unmatched. The CDR3 DNA sequence: TGTGCCAGCGGAGTTGCGTACCTAGCGGGAGTGGGGCTGGGAGATACGCAGTATTTT. Translating gives CASGVAYLAGVGLGDTQYF.

The rearrangement joins TRBV30 to TRBJ2-5, with D tentatively TRBD1 (6 bases). Gene TRBJ2-7 matches the end of the DNA better, so the J call may be wrong. There are 14 residues in the CDR3. Germline V gene data show CDR1 as GTSNPN and CDR2 as SVGIG (reference sequence). The DNA of the CDR3 is TGTGCCTGGAGAAGGGGTGGACAGTCCTACGAGCAGTACTTC. Protein: CAWRRGGQSYEQYF.

This chain uses TRBV2 with TRBJ2-1; 10 bases match TRBD2. Per germline, CDR1 SNHLY and CDR2 FYNNEI. J was trimmed by 7 bases and V by 6 bases; bases with no gene match: 6. The CDR3 spans 14 residues. This chain's CDR3 is CASSRTSGLNEQFF. The CDR3 nucleotides are TGTGCCAGCAGCAGGACTAGCGGCCTTAATGAGCAGTTCTTC.

The chain links TRBV4-2 to TRBJ2-3, with 13 bases identical to TRBD2. Germline CDR1 reads LGHNA; CDR2 reads YNFKEQ. This CDR3 has 16 amino acids. Germline trimming cut 4 bases from V and 4 bases from J; bases unmatched to any gene: 5. This chain's CDR3 is CASSLRTSGGPDTQYF. The CDR3 DNA follows: TGTGCCAGCAGCCTTAGGACTAGCGGGGGCCCAGATACGCAGTATTTT.

This chain connects TRBV19 to TRBJ1-5; perhaps TRBD1 as D (6 bases). Germline V gives CDR1 LNHDA, CDR2 SQIVND (reference sequence). The CDR3 length is 15 residues. Trimming took 5 bases from V and 0 from J, leaving 11 bases between them. In nucleotides, the CDR3 is TGTGCCAGTAGTCCACGGACAGATAGCAATCAGCCCCAGCATTTT. Protein sequence: CASSPRTDSNQPQHF. The full variable domain, completed using reference TRBV19 and TRBJ1-5, is DGGITQSPKYLFRKEGQNVTLSCEQNLNHDAMYWYRQDPGQGLRLIYYSQIVNDFQKGDIAEGYSVSREKKESFPLTVTSAQKNPTAFYLCASSPRTDSNQPQHFGDGTRLSIL.

This clone occurred once. The chain couples TRBV7-9 to TRBJ2-2; tentatively, D is TRBD2 (6 bases). Germline loops: CDR1 SEHNR, CDR2 FQNEAQ (reference sequence). The V and J ends lost 3 bases and 2 bases respectively, with 10 bases between them. The CDR3 loop spans 15 amino acids. CDR3 bases: TGTGCCAGCAGCTTTAGGGAGGTCAACACCGGGGAGCTGTTTTTT. As protein: CASSFREVNTGELFF.

This chain links TRBV4-3 with TRBJ1-2; D might be TRBD1 (5 bases). Germline V lookup: CDR1 LGHNA, CDR2 YSLEER. The CDR3 has 17 amino acids. V lost 0 bases to trimming and J lost 5 bases, with 19 bases between them. The CDR3 protein is CASSQDSAAGGWYGYTF. CDR3 sequence (DNA): TGCGCCAGCAGCCAAGATAGTGCGGCGGGGGGTTGGTATGGCTACACCTTC.

The sample holds one count of this clone. The chain employs TRBV19 and TRBJ2-2, with 7 positions matching TRBD1. CDR3 length equals 16 residues. Germline V CDR1 and CDR2: LNHDA, SQIVND (reference sequence). J lost 4 bases, V lost 1 base, and 6 bases had no gene match. The CDR3 spells CASSIGVQGRTGELFF. The CDR3 DNA reads TGTGCCAGTAGTATAGGGGTACAGGGGCGCACCGGGGAGCTGTTTTTT. Supplemented by reference TRBV19 and TRBJ2-2, the full variable domain reads DGGITQSPKYLFRKEGQNVTLSCEQNLNHDAMYWYRQDPGQGLRLIYYSQIVNDFQKGDIAEGYSVSREKKESFPLTVTSAQKNPTAFYLCASSIGVQGRTGELFFGEGSRLTVL.

The gene calls are TRBV9 and TRBJ1-2; D is undetermined. CDR1 is SGDLS and CDR2 is YYNGEE in the germline V gene. Deletions cut 2 bases from V and 4 bases from J, with 12 bases between. The CDR3 covers 14 residues. The CDR3 sequence: CASSVGGGFYGYTF. The CDR3 region has the DNA TGTGCCAGCAGCGTCGGTGGCGGCTTCTATGGCTACACCTTC.

The CDR3 is CASSQGGLAVTDTQYF. CDR3 DNA sequence: TGTGCCAGCAGCCAAGGTGGTCTAGCGGTCACAGATACGCAGTATTTT. The chain links TRBV14 to TRBJ2-3, with 7 nucleotides matching TRBD2. Germline CDR1 and CDR2: SGHDN and FVKESK. This CDR3 is built from 16 residues. With V trimmed by 1 base and J by 2 bases, 6 bases remained unmatched.

V is TRBV2 and J is TRBJ2-7; TRBD1 matches at 9 bases. CDR3 length equals 15 residues. In germline, CDR1 is SNHLY, CDR2 FYNNEI. The trim removed 4 bases at V and 2 bases at J, leaving 6 bases unmatched. CDR3 coding DNA: TGTGCCAGCAGTGCGACAGGGGGGGGAACCTACGAGCAGTACGTC. Translated, it gives CASSATGGGTYEQYV.

The CDR3 sequence: CASSFENLRSYEQFF. The CDR3 DNA follows: TGTGCCAGCAGTTTCGAGAATCTCAGATCCTATGAGCAGTTCTTC. The rearrangement links TRBV28 to TRBJ2-1; D remains unclear. V was clipped by 3 bases and J by 8 bases, with 17 bases between them. The germline gives CDR1 MDHEN, CDR2 SYDVKM. The CDR3 totals 15 residues. The full variable domain, in which reference TRBV28 and TRBJ2-1 provide the parts outside the CDR3, is DVKVTQSSRYLVKRTGEKVFLECVQDMDHENMFWYRQDPGLGLRLIYFSYDVKMKEKGDIPEGYSVSREKKERFSLILESASTNQTSMYLCASSFENLRSYEQFFGPGTRLTVL.

This chain joins TRBV18 and TRBJ1-1; tentatively, D is TRBD1 (5 bases). CDR3 length: 15 amino acids. Germline V gene lookup returns CDR1 KGHSH and CDR2 LQKENI. The germline V and J ends were trimmed by 4 bases and 4 bases, with 16 bases remaining between them. CDR3 region: CASSLAQGGATEAFF. CDR3 DNA: TGTGCCAGCTCACTTGCCCAGGGCGGTGCCACTGAAGCTTTCTTT.

The rearrangement links TRBV10-2 to TRBJ2-7; D not resolved. The CDR3 is 14 amino acids. CDR1 is WSHSY and CDR2 is SAAADI in the germline V gene. Trimming shortened V by 0 bases and J by 3 bases, and 9 bases separated the two germline ends. The CDR3 reads CASSESSTIYEQYV. In DNA, the CDR3 is TGCGCCAGCAGTGAGTCGTCGACAATCTACGAGCAGTACGTC.

This clone came up a few times. The chain links TRBV10-3 to TRBJ1-3; D is uncertain. The CDR3 runs 14 residues. V was pared by 5 bases and J by 0 bases, with 8 bases between. Per germline, CDR1 ENHRY and CDR2 SYGVKD. In DNA form, the CDR3 reads TGTGCCATCAGTACGGGGAGCTCTGGAAACACCATATATTTT. Encoded protein: CAISTGSSGNTIYF.